This TCR beta chain was captured by sequencing in a study of blood T cell repertoires in COVID-19. Method: immunoSEQ multiplex PCR; TCRdb's copy keeps in-frame clones and lacks some. The sample consists of 150,000 or so clones, 80% to 90% of them appearing once. Germline V gene data show CDR1 as SGHRS and CDR2 as YFSETQ. CDR3 length: 15 residues. Trimming shortened V by 2 bases and J by 0 bases, and 8 bases separated the two germline ends. This receptor was taken from a man aged 55 to 70 with acute or convalescent COVID-19. The J gene is TRBJ2-2, the V gene TRBV5-1, with D uncertain. Sequencing used peripheral blood. As DNA, the CDR3 is TGCGCCAGCAGCTTAACAGTCGCGAACACCGGGGAGCTGTTTTTT. It yields the protein CASSLTVANTGELFF.